The 5 T cell receptor beta chains below come from one sample, sequenced in a study of beta chain features in type 1 diabetes listed by TCRdb under 2018. Libraries were made using the immunoSEQ multiplex PCR assay. The entire amount of isolated RNA was reverse transcribed using the High Capacity cDNA Reverse Transcription Kit, so the sequenced TCRB transcripts were expressed ones. Imported from immuneACCESS, the table was reduced by TCRdb to in-frame sequences with V and J called. These copies leave out some clones; in studies compared against another copy, an unresolved V gene accounts for under half, and the cause of the remainder is not known. In this sample the table shows hundreds of thousands of clones, roughly 8% of which occur a single time. 0.44% of the sample lies in the top ten. Sequenced material: central memory CD4+ T cells from blood. These receptors came from a woman between 18 and 29 years old in good health.

At least ten counts were recorded for this clone. An end of the junction differs from the germline gene, which may be a read error. The J gene is TRBJ2-2, the V gene TRBV4-3, with D perhaps TRBD1 (5 bases). Per the germline V gene, CDR1 is LGHNA and CDR2 is YSLEER. This CDR3 is built from 14 residues. CDR3 bases: TGCGCCAGCACCCAAACAGGAAACACCGGGGAGCTGTTTTTT. Amino acids: CASTQTGNTGELFF.

This clone was seen repeatedly, ten times or more. The gene calls are TRBV9 and TRBJ2-1; D possibly corresponds to TRBD1 (6 bases). The CDR3 length is 15 residues. V lost 2 bases and J 9 bases, leaving 18 bases between the germline ends. The V gene's germline CDR1 is SGDLS and CDR2 YYNGEE. CDR3 sequence (DNA): TGTGCCAGCAGCGTTAGGGACATGTCGCTTACTGAGCAGTTCTTC. Amino acids: CASSVRDMSLTEQFF.

This clone was seen more than once but under ten times. The gene calls are TRBV11-2 and TRBJ2-7, with TRBD2 identical over 7 bases. This CDR3 contains 14 residues. Losses at the gene ends were 5 bases for V and 4 bases for J; bases not matched to a gene: 8. Germline V gene sequence: CDR1 SGHAT, CDR2 FQNNGV. The CDR3 protein is CASSRSGTPYEQYF. The DNA for the CDR3 is TGTGCCAGCAGCAGAAGCGGGACGCCTTACGAGCAGTACTTC.

The rearrangement uses TRBV18 and TRBJ1-1; unclear D gene. The CDR3 has 13 residues. V was trimmed by 3 bases and J by 7 bases, leaving 12 bases between them. The germline gives CDR1 KGHSH, CDR2 LQKENI. CDR3 amino acids: CASSPTGQDEAFF. CDR3 nucleotide sequence: TGTGCCAGCTCACCCACCGGGCAGGATGAAGCTTTCTTT.

This clone appeared once. The chain joins TRBV9 to TRBJ1-2, with D uncertain. The ends were cut back, 0 bases at V and 2 bases at J, with 8 bases in the middle. Germline CDR1 is SGDLS and CDR2 is YYNGEE. The CDR3 contains 14 residues. As DNA, the CDR3 is TGTGCCAGCAGCGTAGATCTACAGAACTATGGCTACACCTTC. Translated, it gives CASSVDLQNYGYTF.